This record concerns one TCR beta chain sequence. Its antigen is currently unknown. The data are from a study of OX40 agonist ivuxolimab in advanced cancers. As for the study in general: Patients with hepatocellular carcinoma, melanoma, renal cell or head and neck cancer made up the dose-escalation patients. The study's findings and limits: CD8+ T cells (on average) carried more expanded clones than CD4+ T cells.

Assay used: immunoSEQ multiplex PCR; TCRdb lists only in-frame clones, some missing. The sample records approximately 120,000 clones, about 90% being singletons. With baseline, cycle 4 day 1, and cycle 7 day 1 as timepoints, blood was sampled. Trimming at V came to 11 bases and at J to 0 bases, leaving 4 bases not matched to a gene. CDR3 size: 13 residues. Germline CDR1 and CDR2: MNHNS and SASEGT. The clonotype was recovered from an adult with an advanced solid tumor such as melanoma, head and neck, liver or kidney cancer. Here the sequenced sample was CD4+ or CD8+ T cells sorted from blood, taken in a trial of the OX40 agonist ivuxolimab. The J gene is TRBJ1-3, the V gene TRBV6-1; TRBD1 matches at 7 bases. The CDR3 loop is CAVPGGSGNTIYF. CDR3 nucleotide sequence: TGTGCCGTCCCAGGGGGCTCTGGAAACACCATATATTTT.